This TCR beta chain was sequenced during a study of blood T cell repertoires in COVID-19. Study context: Material from acute and convalescent COVID-19 was sourced from the United States, Italy and Spain. PBMCs, B-cell-depleted T cells, or T cells provided the cDNA or gDNA that made up the material.

Trimming pared 1 base from V and 0 bases from J, leaving 10 bases between. The CDR3 is 15 residues long. Germline CDR1 GTSNPN, CDR2 SVGIG (reference sequence). A Seattle source enrolled patients during active infection and followed them longitudinally. Per the authors' pipeline: Using reference gene primer amplification, nucleated cell counts were estimated. Repertoires were generated with immunoSEQ multiplex PCR, while TCRdb's copy carries only in-frame clones and drops some. V, J and clone size are those of that table, while D and trimming were read from the DNA. The sample consists of about 260,000 clones, around 90% of them appearing once.

This clonotype was obtained from a woman in her fifties or sixties with COVID-19, enrolled during active disease. This chain joins TRBV30 and TRBJ1-3; no clear D. The sequenced sample was peripheral blood. The CDR3 loop is CAWSGSQLSGNTIYF. The CDR3 coding sequence is TGTGCCTGGAGTGGATCACAGCTCTCTGGAAACACCATATATTTT.